These T cell receptor beta chains were read from a single sample in a study of blood T cell repertoires in COVID-19. Repertoires were generated with immunoSEQ multiplex PCR, while TCRdb's copy carries only in-frame clones and drops some. The sample records about 310,000 clones, around 87% being singletons. The sequenced material came from peripheral blood. These receptor sequences come from a woman in her forties or fifties who had recovered from COVID-19. The CDR3 runs from the conserved cysteine through the conserved F or W. D genes are given only for firm matches. The size of a clone is reported for some rows only, either as once, few or many, or as a class for expanded clones.

>TRBJ1-1|TRBV7-2|-|-
TGTGCCAGCAGCTTGGGCAGGAACACTGAAGCTTTCTTT
CASSLGRNTEAFF
>TRBJ2-3|TRBV12-3/TRBV12-4|-|-
TGTGCCAGCAGTACCACTCCAGATACGCAGTATTTT
CASSTTPDTQYF
>TRBJ2-7|TRBV28|-|-
TGTGCCAGCAGTCAACCGAGCCGCCTGAGATACGAGCAGTACTTC
CASSQPSRLRYEQYF
>TRBJ2-1|TRBV6-5|-|TRBD1
TGTGCCAGCAGAGACGCCGGGACAGAGAAAAATGAGCAGTTCTTC
CASRDAGTEKNEQFF
>TRBJ2-3|TRBV9|-|TRBD2
TGTGCCAGCAGCGCTCGACTAGCGGGGAGCGATACGCAGTATTTT
CASSARLAGSDTQYF
>TRBJ2-5|TRBV7-2|few|-
TGTGCCAGCAGCCCGACAGTAGTCGGCGGGACCCAGTACTTC
CASSPTVVGGTQYF
>TRBJ2-7|TRBV25-1|-|-
TGTGCCAGCAGTAGCGGCTCTCCTCGGGGGCAGTACTTC
CASSSGSPRGQYF
>TRBJ2-3|TRBV15|-|-
TGTGCCACCAGCAGAGATCACGCGGGATTGGGTGATACGCAGTATTTT
CATSRDHAGLGDTQYF
>TRBJ2-7|TRBV30|-|TRBD2
TGTGCCTGGAGTTACCATCAAAGACTAGCGGCGAACGAGCAGTACTTC
CAWSYHQRLAANEQYF
>TRBJ1-3|TRBV7-6|-|-
TGTGCCAGCAGCTTCGGGGGGGCCGGAAACACCATATATTTT
CASSFGGAGNTIYF
>TRBJ2-5|TRBV28|-|TRBD1
TGTGCCAGCAGATCTGGACAGGGGATTGAGACCCAGTACTTC
CASRSGQGIETQYF
>TRBJ2-1|TRBV9|-|TRBD1
TGTGCCAGCAGCCCCCGCGGACAGGGGGCCATTGAGCAGTTCTTC
CASSPRGQGAIEQFF
>TRBJ1-2|TRBV3-1/TRBV3-2|-|-
TGTGCCAGCAGCCAAGATCGGGTCACTAACTATGGCTACACCTTC
CASSQDRVTNYGYTF
>TRBJ2-3|TRBV6-1|-|-
TGTGCCAGCAGTGAGCCAGGGGACCCCACAGATACGCAGTATTTT
CASSEPGDPTDTQYF
>TRBJ1-3|TRBV6-1|-|-
TGTGCCACCCAAAGTCCAGGGATGGGAAACACCATATATTTT
CATQSPGMGNTIYF
>TRBJ2-5|TRBV10-2|-|-
TGCGCCAGCACCCTTACAGCGACTAGAGGTCAAGAGACCCAGTACTTC
CASTLTATRGQETQYF
>TRBJ1-1|TRBV7-9|-|-
TGTGCCAGCAGCCCCGAGGGCGAGACCGGGAACACTGAAGCTTTCTTT
CASSPEGETGNTEAFF
>TRBJ2-5|TRBV7-2|-|TRBD2
TGTGCCAGCAGCATAGGACTAGCGGGGGGCTACCAAGAGACCCAGTACTTC
CASSIGLAGGYQETQYF
>TRBJ1-3|TRBV9|-|-
TGTGCCAGCAGCGTAGATCATAGCTCTGGAAACACCATATATTTT
CASSVDHSSGNTIYF
>TRBJ2-5|TRBV29-1|-|-
TGCAGCGTCCGGTTCCGGGACTTCCAAGAGACCCAGTACTTC
CSVRFRDFQETQYF
>TRBJ1-6|TRBV19|-|-
TGTGCCAGTAGCGCCGGCGGGGGCTCAAATAATTCACCCCTCCACTTT
CASSAGGGSNNSPLHF
>TRBJ2-7|TRBV7-2|-|-
TGTGCCAGCAGCTCAACCATAGCATGGCAGAGCAACGAGCAGTACTTC
CASSSTIAWQSNEQYF
>TRBJ2-7|TRBV3-1/TRBV3-2|-|TRBD1
TGTGCCAGCAGCCAAGCACCGGGACAGTTGGACTACGAGCAGTACTTC
CASSQAPGQLDYEQYF
>TRBJ1-6|TRBV19|few|TRBD1
TGTGCCAGTAGTATCTCCGGGACAGGGGGCTCTGGTGATTCACCCCTCCACTTT
CASSISGTGGSGDSPLHF
>TRBJ2-7|TRBV7-2|-|-
TGTGCCAGCAGCCCCCCACAGGGTGCCTACGAGCAGTACTTC
CASSPPQGAYEQYF
>TRBJ1-1|TRBV6-6|once|-
TGTGCCAGCAGCTTCTCCGACACTGAAGCTTTCTTT
CASSFSDTEAFF
>TRBJ2-2|TRBV11-2|-|TRBD2
TGTGCCAGCAGCACTCCCCGGGGGGGCAACACCGGGGAGCTGTTTTTT
CASSTPRGGNTGELFF
>TRBJ2-7|TRBV15|once|-
TGTGCCACCAGCAGAGAATTGCGGAACTACGAGCAGTACTTC
CATSRELRNYEQYF
>TRBJ2-7|TRBV28|once|-
TGTGCCAGCAGTTTCTCTCTCTACGAGCAGTACTTC
CASSFSLYEQYF
>TRBJ2-5|TRBV11-2|-|-
TGTGCCAGCAGCTGGGCTCAGGGGCACCAAGAGACCCAGTACTTC
CASSWAQGHQETQYF
>TRBJ2-5|TRBV3-1/TRBV3-2|-|TRBD2
TGTGCCAGCAGCCATAGCGGGGGGGCCCAAGAGACCCAGTACTTC
CASSHSGGAQETQYF
>TRBJ1-6|TRBV25-1|-|-
TGTGCCAGCAGTGAAGTCGGAGGATCACCCCTCCACTTT
CASSEVGGSPLHF
>TRBJ1-1|TRBV5-1|-|TRBD1
TGCGCCAGCAGCTTGCGGGCGACAGGGGAGGGGAACACTGAAGCTTTCTTT
CASSLRATGEGNTEAFF
>TRBJ2-1|TRBV29-1|-|-
TGCAGCGTTCGTTACAGGAATGAGCAGTTCTTC
CSVRYRNEQFF
>TRBJ2-7|TRBV7-2|-|TRBD1
TGTGCCAGCAGCCGACAGGGCTCTTACGAGCAGTACTTC
CASSRQGSYEQYF